The next 25 T cell receptor beta chains were all read from a single sample in a study of cytotoxic CD8 clonotypes in ibrutinib-treated CLL listed by TCRdb under 2021. Reading the label with the study, this specimen's time point is: approximately eleven months on ibrutinib. Library generation was performed with the immunoSEQ multiplex PCR assay. Here the immuneACCESS table is served through TCRdb, limited to in-frame sequences with V and J called. Missing clones are a known gap in these copies; in checked studies unresolved V genes cover under half, and the rest lacks a known reason. Across this sample there are more than 85,000 clones, with about 72% seen only once. The top ten clones comprise less than 35% of the sample. This material consisted of PBMCs, taken after 12 months of ibrutinib treatment. These receptors all come from a human donor with chronic lymphocytic leukemia.

This chain uses TRBV27 with TRBJ2-1; D remains unclear. Germline loops: CDR1 MNHEY, CDR2 SMNVEV (reference sequence). V lost 0 bases and J 8 bases, leaving 8 bases between the germline ends. This CDR3 spans 13 amino acids. Written as DNA, the CDR3 is TGTGCCAGCAGTTTATCAGCAGAGCATGAGCAGTTCTTC. As protein: CASSLSAEHEQFF.

CDR3 region: CASSRLSGEQFF. CDR3 nucleotide sequence: TGTGCCAGCTCACGGCTTTCGGGTGAGCAGTTCTTC. The rearrangement joins TRBV18 to TRBJ2-1; no definite D call. Trimming left V 4 bases short and J 9 bases short, with 10 bases between. From germline, CDR1 is KGHSH and CDR2 LQKENI. This CDR3 region has 12 residues.

This chain links TRBV5-1 with TRBJ1-2, with unresolved D. The V end lost 0 bases, the J end lost 0 bases, and 9 bases lay between the germline ends. The germline V gene has CDR1 SGHRS and CDR2 YFSETQ. The CDR3 is made up of 15 amino acids. This CDR3 reads CASSLAGSPNYGYTF. For the CDR3, the DNA is TGCGCCAGCAGCTTGGCGGGGTCTCCTAACTATGGCTACACCTTC.

The chain has TRBV9 and TRBJ2-1, with D possibly matching TRBD1 (6 bases). CDR3 length: 16 residues. Germline V CDR1 and CDR2: SGDLS, YYNGEE. V lost 0 bases and J lost 0, with 10 bases in between. The CDR3 region is CASSVGGGSSYNEQFF. The CDR3 bases are TGTGCCAGCAGCGTAGGAGGGGGTAGCTCCTACAATGAGCAGTTCTTC.

CDR3 amino acids: CASGLGQGGSPLHF. The DNA for the CDR3 is TGTGCTAGTGGTTTGGGGCAGGGCGGTTCACCCCTCCACTTT. This sequence joins TRBV12-5 and TRBJ1-6; TRBD1 might be the D (5 bases). The CDR3 spans 14 residues. V was clipped by 1 base and J by 9 bases, with 10 bases between them. Germline CDR1 and CDR2: LGHNT and FRNRAP.

The J gene is TRBJ2-7, the V gene TRBV4-1; 7 bases map to TRBD1. Trimming cost V 4 bases and J 3 bases; bases outside gene matches: 9. The germline V gene encodes CDR1 MGHRA and CDR2 YSYEKL. The CDR3 has 15 residues. CDR3 loop: CASSRTTGSIYEQYF. The CDR3 coding sequence is TGCGCCAGCAGCCGCACGACAGGGAGTATCTACGAGCAGTACTTC.

The rearrangement uses TRBV7-9 and TRBJ1-2; TRBD1 is a possible D gene (6 bases). The germline V gene has CDR1 SEHNR and CDR2 FQNEAQ (reference sequence). The V gene lost 5 bases and the J gene lost 0 bases, with 13 bases spanning the gap. There are 15 residues in the CDR3. The CDR3 is CASSAPGHSNYGYTF. DNA for the CDR3: TGTGCCAGCAGCGCGCCGGGACATTCTAACTATGGCTACACCTTC.

V is TRBV6-5 and J is TRBJ2-1, with D possibly TRBD2 on 5 matching bases. Trimming shortened V by 0 bases and J by 10 bases, and 10 bases separated the two germline ends. The germline V gene has CDR1 MNHEY and CDR2 SVGAGI. CDR3 length: 13 residues. The CDR3 sequence: CASSYSLRVEQFF. As DNA, the CDR3 is TGTGCCAGCAGTTACTCGCTGCGGGTCGAGCAGTTCTTC.

The table lists this clone with a few counts. CDR3 sequence (DNA): TGTGCCAGCTCACCAATAGGTGGGGGCCCGGATACGCAGTATTTT. Amino acid sequence: CASSPIGGGPDTQYF. The chain has TRBV18 and TRBJ2-3; D possibly corresponds to TRBD1 (6 bases). The V gene's germline CDR1 is KGHSH and CDR2 LQKENI. This CDR3 comprises 15 residues. V lost 2 bases and J 6 bases, leaving 15 bases between the germline ends.

This clone appeared a single time. V usage is TRBV6-5 and J usage is TRBJ1-2; D gene uncertain. The V gene lost 3 bases and the J gene lost 4 bases, with 12 bases spanning the gap. The CDR3 loop spans 14 amino acids. CDR1 MNHEY and CDR2 SVGAGI come from the germline V gene. CDR3 amino acids: CASSYHRDTYGYTF. CDR3 DNA: TGTGCCAGCAGTTATCACCGAGACACCTATGGCTACACCTTC.

Comments on this clone: At the DNA level, this CDR3 is encoded by other sequences in the same sample as well. The rearrangement links TRBV7-2 to TRBJ2-7; D is ambiguous. Germline V lookup: CDR1 SGHTA, CDR2 FQGNSA. There are 12 residues in the CDR3. Trimming left V 1 base short and J 2 bases short, with 3 bases between. DNA of the CDR3: TGTGCCAGCAGCTTAGAAACCTACGAGCAGTACTTC. Translated, it gives CASSLETYEQYF. Combining the CDR3 with reference TRBV7-2 and TRBJ2-7 gives the whole variable domain GAGVSQSPSNKVTEKGKDVELRCDPISGHTALYWYRQSLGQGLEFLIYFQGNSAPDKSGLPSDRFSAERTGGSVSTLTIQRTQQEDSAVYLCASSLETYEQYFGPGTRLTVT.

V is TRBV7-2 and J is TRBJ1-5, with 8 bases aligning to TRBD1. J was trimmed by 3 bases and V by 1 base; bases with no gene match: 2. The CDR3 covers 15 residues. CDR1 is SGHTA, CDR2 FQGNSA, per germline. CDR3 loop: CASSLGDRFNQPQHF. CDR3 nucleotide sequence: TGTGCCAGCAGCTTAGGGGACAGGTTCAATCAGCCCCAGCATTTT. Drawing the rest from reference TRBV7-2 and TRBJ1-5, the complete variable domain is GAGVSQSPSNKVTEKGKDVELRCDPISGHTALYWYRQSLGQGLEFLIYFQGNSAPDKSGLPSDRFSAERTGGSVSTLTIQRTQQEDSAVYLCASSLGDRFNQPQHFGDGTRLSIL.

J is TRBJ1-2 and V is TRBV2; D is perhaps TRBD1 (5 bases). This CDR3 has 11 amino acids. Germline lookup yields CDR1 SNHLY and CDR2 FYNNEI. Trimming cost V 6 bases and J 5 bases, with 7 bases left between them. Here the CDR3 reads CASRAGYGYTF. CDR3 sequence (DNA): TGTGCCAGCAGGGCAGGGTATGGCTACACCTTC.

Note on this clone: Germline is not matched at one junction end, which may reflect a read error. This chain joins TRBV7-7 and TRBJ2-1, with 10 bases aligning to TRBD2. This CDR3 spans 18 amino acids. Germline V gene data show CDR1 as SSHAT and CDR2 as FNYEAQ (reference sequence). CDR3 coding DNA: TGTGCTAGCAGCTCCCAGGGCGGGGGGACTAGCGCCTACAATGAGCAGTTCTTC. Translation gives CASSSQGGGTSAYNEQFF. Full variable domain (missing parts from reference TRBV7-7 and TRBJ2-1): GAGVSQSPRYKVTKRGQDVTLRCDPISSHATLYWYQQALGQGPEFLTYFNYEAQPDKSGLPSDRFSAERPEGSISTLTIQRTEQRDSAMYRCASSSQGGGTSAYNEQFFGPGTRLTVL.

V gene TRBV30 combines with J gene TRBJ1-6, with TRBD1 identical over 7 bases. This CDR3 contains 14 residues. CDR1 is GTSNPN, CDR2 SVGIG, per germline (reference sequence). V lost 2 bases to trimming and J lost 6 bases; unmatched junction nucleotides: 4. Here the CDR3 reads CAWSSTGRNSPLHF. The DNA for the CDR3 is TGTGCCTGGAGTTCGACAGGGCGTAATTCACCCCTCCACTTT.

V and J are TRBV5-1 and TRBJ2-1, with 10 positions matching TRBD1. The V segment lost 8 bases and the J segment 6 bases; nucleotides outside the gene matches: 8. Germline loops: CDR1 SGHRS, CDR2 YFSETQ. The CDR3 extends over 14 amino acids. The chain's CDR3 is CASSGQGISNEQFF. The CDR3 DNA reads as TGCGCCAGTTCGGGACAGGGGATTAGCAATGAGCAGTTCTTC.

The V gene is TRBV30, the J gene TRBJ1-1; D unclear. Trimming stripped 1 base from V and 5 bases from J, with 17 bases between. Germline V lookup: CDR1 GTSNPN, CDR2 SVGIG (reference sequence). This CDR3 has 15 amino acids. In DNA, the CDR3 is TGTGCCTGGAGTGCTAGGGCAAAGTCGTGGACTGAAGCTTTCTTT. Its translation is CAWSARAKSWTEAFF.

This rearrangement joins TRBV5-1 to TRBJ2-2; 7 bases are shared with TRBD1. Trimming took 2 bases from V and 3 from J; bases not matched to a gene: 7. Germline V gene data show CDR1 as SGHRS and CDR2 as YFSETQ. The length of the CDR3 is 16 residues. CDR3 coding DNA: TGCGCCAGCAGCTTAAATCTACAGGGGTACACCGGGGAGCTGTTTTTT. Translating gives CASSLNLQGYTGELFF.

This chain links TRBV30 with TRBJ1-2; D call uncertain. Deletions cut 4 bases from V and 2 bases from J, with 17 bases between. The germline V gene has CDR1 GTSNPN and CDR2 SVGIG (reference sequence). The CDR3 sequence is 15 residues long. The chain's CDR3 is CAWIRRNSRNYGYTF. CDR3 DNA: TGTGCCTGGATAAGGCGTAACAGCAGGAACTATGGCTACACCTTC.

The chain links TRBV28 to TRBJ1-4; D not certain. The V gene's germline CDR1 is MDHEN and CDR2 SYDVKM. CDR3 length: 12 residues. V lost 4 bases to trimming and J lost 15 bases, with 15 bases between them. CDR3 loop: CASSSSRFEVFF. The CDR3 DNA is TGTGCCAGCAGTTCCTCGAGGTTTGAGGTGTTTTTT.

The chain combines TRBV9 with TRBJ1-2, with TRBD1 identical over 11 bases. The V gene's germline CDR1 is SGDLS and CDR2 YYNGEE. The CDR3 has 14 amino acids. Trimming took 4 bases from V and 6 from J; bases not matched to a gene: 5. Written as DNA, the CDR3 is TGTGCCAGCAGCCTAGGACAGGGGGCTAATGGCTACACCTTC. It encodes CASSLGQGANGYTF. Using reference TRBV9 and TRBJ1-2 for the parts outside the CDR3, the full variable domain is DSGVTQTPKHLITATGQRVTLRCSPRSGDLSVYWYQQSLDQGLQFLIQYYNGEERAKGNILERFSAQQFPDLHSELNLSSLELGDSALYFCASSLGQGANGYTFGSGTRLTVV.

This clone was counted between two and nine times. This chain joins TRBV29-1 and TRBJ2-7, with D possibly matching TRBD2 (7 bases). This CDR3 has 14 amino acids. V lost 6 bases and J 7 bases, leaving 22 bases between the germline ends. CDR1 and CDR2 from the germline V gene are SQVTM and ANQGSEA. Written as DNA, the CDR3 is TGCAGCGTCCTGGGAGGGACACGGGCCGATGAGCAGTACTTC. Translated, it gives CSVLGGTRADEQYF.

Only a few counts were recorded for this clone. The chain uses TRBV7-2 and TRBJ1-1, with 9 positions matching TRBD1. Germline assignment: CDR1 SGHTA and CDR2 FQGNSA. This CDR3 has 14 residues. The V and J ends lost 5 bases and 8 bases, in that order; junction bases with no gene match: 9. The CDR3 DNA reads TGTGCCAGCAGCCCTCAACAGGGGGCGGGCGAAGCTTTCTTT. This sequence encodes CASSPQQGAGEAFF.

V usage is TRBV10-3 and J usage is TRBJ2-7; 8 nucleotides align to TRBD2. Germline trimming cut 5 bases from V and 4 bases from J; bases unmatched to any gene: 13. This CDR3 region has 16 residues. CDR1 is ENHRY, CDR2 SYGVKD, per germline. The CDR3 sequence: CAISSGSFAGGYEQYF. CDR3 bases: TGTGCCATCAGTTCCGGATCCTTTGCGGGGGGTTACGAGCAGTACTTC.

The chain is built from TRBV7-6 and TRBJ2-3; 10 positions agree with TRBD1. The CDR3 covers 16 residues. V was pared by 6 bases and J by 1 base, with 7 bases of the junction left unmatched. The germline V gene encodes CDR1 SGHVS and CDR2 FNYEAQ. The CDR3 loop reads CASSGTGTGGTDTQYF. DNA of the CDR3: TGTGCCAGCAGTGGGACCGGGACAGGGGGCACAGATACGCAGTATTTT.